These 2 T cell receptor beta chains came from one sample sequenced in a study of Ad26.COV2.S vaccination and SARS-CoV-2 variants. Sequencing was performed with immunoSEQ multiplex PCR; in TCRdb, only in-frame clones are kept and a portion is missing. The table lists just over 350,000 clones, under 95% of them singletons. Sample: peripheral blood, taken after recovery from COVID-19. The receptors stem from a human donor who had recovered from COVID-19.

The V gene is TRBV6-5, the J gene TRBJ2-7, with D perhaps TRBD1 (6 bases). This CDR3 is 15 amino acids long. Trimming removed 5 bases from V and 1 base from J, with 15 bases in between. Per germline, CDR1 MNHEY and CDR2 SVGAGI. For the CDR3, the DNA is TGTGCCAGCAGTCTTCAACAGGGAAGATCCTACGAGCAGTACTTC. It codes for CASSLQQGRSYEQYF.

The chain links TRBV11-2 to TRBJ1-6; 8 bases map to TRBD1. The V gene end was trimmed by 1 base and the J gene end by 9 bases; junction bases not matched to a gene: 8. Looked up from germline, CDR1 is SGHAT and CDR2 is FQNNGV. This CDR3 contains 16 residues. The CDR3 loop is CASSLGGTGRGSPLHF. Written as DNA, the CDR3 is TGTGCCAGCAGCTTAGGGGGGACAGGACGAGGTTCACCCCTCCACTTT. Complete variable domain (other parts from reference TRBV11-2 and TRBJ1-6): EAGVAQSPRYKIIEKRQSVAFWCNPISGHATLYWYQQILGQGPKLLIQFQNNGVVDDSQLPKDRFSAERLKGVDSTLKIQPAKLEDSAVYLCASSLGGTGRGSPLHFGNGTRLTVT.